This T cell receptor beta chain was sequenced during a study of T cell clonotyping in hematopoietic cell transplantation. Assay: immunoSEQ multiplex PCR; the TCRdb copy retains only in-frame clones and omits some. The repertoire has 37,000 or so clones, 80% to 90% of them found once; the top ten carry approximately 2%. Turning to this clone: Its cognate antigen is unknown.

General study results and limits: After transplant, recipient diversity fell while pathologically expanded clonotypes grew through day 180. Broader posttransplant TCR repertoire diversity was predicted by graft donor and pretransplant recipient Inverse Simpson Index values. Cells were unsorted, so CD4 and CD8 contributions were not separated.

This clonotype originated in a middle-aged woman in good health. Some clones in this sample may be carry-over from other donors' samples. Sequencing was performed on peripheral blood mononuclear cells.

Here the CDR3 DNA reads TGTGCCAGCAGCCCACAGGTTGGACAGGGGGCGGGCGAGCAGTACTTC. It yields the protein CASSPQVGQGAGEQYF. The gene calls are TRBV7-2 and TRBJ2-7; TRBD1 aligns across 11 bases. V shed 5 bases and J 6 bases; nucleotides not matched to a gene: 12. The germline V gene has CDR1 SGHTA and CDR2 FQGNSA. The CDR3 runs 16 residues.